The rows below give T cell receptor beta chains drawn from one sample of a study of cytomegalovirus exposure and HLA in healthy donors. The protocol was immunoSEQ multiplex PCR, while the TCRdb copy is restricted to in-frame clones and leaves out a portion. The data hold over 100,000 clones, with roughly 82% observed a single time. The sample consisted of PBMCs. The receptors come from a man aged 35-49 years in good health and CMV-seropositive. CDR3s include the opening cysteine and the closing phenylalanine or tryptophan. D genes are given only for firm matches. A row's size may be missing; if present it is once, few, many or a size class.

clone_size	d_call	v_call	cdr3_length	j_call	cdr3_aa	cdr3_nt
-	TRBD1	TRBV13	18	TRBJ1-4	CASSRRRDRRTTNEKLFF	TGTGCCAGCAGCCGCCGCCGGGACAGGAGAACAACTAATGAAAAACTGTTTTTT
-	TRBD2	TRBV19	14	TRBJ2-7	CASSSRAGEYEQYF	TGTGCCAGTAGTAGCCGAGCGGGGGAATACGAGCAGTACTTC
-	TRBD1	TRBV27	15	TRBJ2-2	CASSPTRTGAGELFF	TGTGCCAGCAGTCCTACCAGGACAGGGGCCGGGGAGCTGTTTTTT
once	-	TRBV29-1	14	TRBJ1-1	CSVHTPGLGTEAFF	TGCAGCGTCCACACCCCGGGGTTGGGCACTGAAGCTTTCTTT
-	-	TRBV29-1	11	TRBJ2-5	CSVDVGGRQYF	TGCAGCGTTGATGTAGGGGGTCGACAGTACTTC
-	-	TRBV4-2	15	TRBJ1-4	CASSQEAGGDEKLFF	TGTGCCAGCAGCCAAGAAGCTGGCGGGGATGAAAAACTGTTTTTT
-	TRBD1	TRBV5-1	14	TRBJ2-7	CASSFYGTDYEQYF	TGCGCCAGCAGCTTTTATGGGACAGACTACGAGCAGTACTTC
-	TRBD1	TRBV28	16	TRBJ2-7	CASSTEDRRGSYEQYF	TGTGCCAGCAGTACAGAGGACAGGCGAGGCTCCTACGAGCAGTACTTC
-	-	TRBV4-1	15	TRBJ1-2	CASWGGENANYGYTF	TGCGCCAGCTGGGGGGGTGAAAACGCTAACTATGGCTACACCTTC
once	-	TRBV20-1	11	TRBJ2-1	CSARPYNEQFF	TGCAGTGCTAGACCATACAATGAGCAGTTCTTC
few	-	TRBV28	14	TRBJ1-4	CASTPVTTNEKLFF	TGTGCCAGCACCCCTGTTACAACTAATGAAAAACTGTTTTTT
few	-	TRBV5-4	14	TRBJ2-2	CASSLEENTGELFF	TGTGCCAGCAGTCTAGAAGAGAACACCGGGGAGCTGTTTTTT
-	TRBD2	TRBV11-2	16	TRBJ2-7	CASSRLGGGIASEQYF	TGTGCCAGCAGCCGTCTTGGGGGGGGGATAGCTTCCGAGCAGTACTTC
-	TRBD1	TRBV19	14	TRBJ1-6	CASSADRDNSPLHF	TGTGCCAGTAGTGCTGACAGGGATAATTCACCCCTCCACTTT
-	-	TRBV6-6	15	TRBJ1-3	CASSYGGPSGNTIYF	TGTGCCAGCAGTTACGGCGGCCCCTCTGGAAACACCATATATTTT
-	-	TRBV28	15	TRBJ1-5	CASSLGQFSNQPQHF	TGTGCCAGCAGTTTAGGACAGTTTAGCAATCAGCCCCAGCATTTT
-	-	TRBV11-3	15	TRBJ2-1	CASSLGVGRGNEQFF	TGTGCCAGCAGCTTAGGAGTGGGTAGGGGCAATGAGCAGTTCTTC
-	TRBD1	TRBV7-2	17	TRBJ2-1	CASSPGLRDRGTGEQFF	TGTGCCAGCAGCCCAGGCCTCCGGGACAGGGGGACGGGGGAGCAGTTCTTC
-	-	TRBV11-2	13	TRBJ2-7	CASSIGAGYEQYF	TGTGCCAGCAGCATAGGGGCGGGGTACGAGCAGTACTTC
-	-	TRBV18	14	TRBJ2-5	CASSPATGQETQYF	TGTGCCAGCTCACCAGCGACAGGTCAAGAGACCCAGTACTTC
few	TRBD1	TRBV18	15	TRBJ1-5	CASSPDRASNQPQHF	TGTGCCAGCTCACCAGACAGGGCTAGCAATCAGCCCCAGCATTTT
-	-	TRBV7-9	15	TRBJ1-1	CASSLQKGHGTEAFF	TGTGCCAGCAGCTTGCAAAAGGGGCATGGCACTGAAGCTTTCTTT
-	-	TRBV25-1	13	TRBJ1-5	CASSEYPDQPQHF	TGTGCCAGCAGTGAATACCCGGATCAGCCCCAGCATTTT
few	-	TRBV27	15	TRBJ2-5	CASRETTTVLETQYF	TGTGCCAGCAGAGAGACTACGACCGTCCTAGAGACCCAGTACTTC